Listed below are T cell receptor beta chains from one sample, sequenced in a study of blood T cell repertoires in COVID-19. The data were produced by immunoSEQ multiplex PCR, yet TCRdb's version contains in-frame clones alone and is incomplete. The sample holds a few hundred thousand clones, around 87% seen once. Sequenced material: peripheral blood. Every receptor here comes from a man in his fifties with active or convalescent COVID-19. CDR3s include the opening cysteine and the closing phenylalanine or tryptophan. Fields, in order: D gene, J gene, V gene, clone size, CDR3 DNA, CDR3 protein. A D gene is named only where the DNA matches it firmly. Clone size is stated in some rows and not others, as once, few, many or a class when expanded.

TRBD1 TRBJ1-2 TRBV5-1 - TGCGCCAGCAGCGACCAGTCCGGGACAGGGGACTATGGCTACACCTTC CASSDQSGTGDYGYTF
TRBD1 TRBJ1-1 TRBV29-1 once TGCAGCGTTGATGCGGGGGACAGGGCCTCTGAAGCTTTCTTT CSVDAGDRASEAFF
TRBD1 TRBJ2-7 TRBV28 - TGTGCCAGCAGTTTACCAGGGGGCGCTTTCCACGAGCAGTACTTC CASSLPGGAFHEQYF
TRBD1 TRBJ2-5 TRBV6-5 - TGTGCCAGCAGAAGGTCAGGGGGACAAGAGACCCAGTACTTC CASRRSGGQETQYF
- TRBJ2-7 TRBV4-3 - TGCGCCAGCAGCCAAGAAGCGCCCGCCTACGAGCAGTACTTC CASSQEAPAYEQYF
TRBD1 TRBJ2-5 TRBV7-9 - TGTGCCAGCAGCTGGGGACAGGGGTTAGAAGAGACCCAGTACTTC CASSWGQGLEETQYF
TRBD2 TRBJ2-1 TRBV7-2 - TGTGCCAGCAGCTTAGCGGGCGGGACTAGATACAATGAGCAGTTCTTC CASSLAGGTRYNEQFF
TRBD1 TRBJ1-6 TRBV6-1 - TGTGCCAGCAGTGAAGTAGGGGGCCCGGGTAATTCACCCCTCCACTTT CASSEVGGPGNSPLHF
TRBD1 TRBJ1-1 TRBV18 - TGTGCCAGCTCACCATTTTCTGACAGGGGGGAGACTGAAGCTTTCTTT CASSPFSDRGETEAFF
TRBD1 TRBJ2-1 TRBV5-4 - TGTGCCAGCAGCTCGGGACAGGGGGCTGGATCATACAATGAGCAGTTCTTC CASSSGQGAGSYNEQFF
- TRBJ2-5 TRBV7-3 - TGTGCCAGCAGCTTAGGCGGGACGTTTAAAGAGACCCAGTACTTC CASSLGGTFKETQYF
TRBD2 TRBJ2-3 TRBV7-2 - TGTGCCAGCAACATGCTAGCGGGGGGATTGGATACGCAGTATTTT CASNMLAGGLDTQYF
- TRBJ2-3 TRBV5-4 - TGTGCCAGCAGCTTGGCGACAGCCAGCACAGATACGCAGTATTTT CASSLATASTDTQYF
- TRBJ1-5 TRBV6-6 - TGTGCCAGCAGTCCAGTGGGCTCAGGGAAGCCCCAGCATTTT CASSPVGSGKPQHF
- TRBJ2-3 TRBV3-1/TRBV3-2 - TGTGCCAGCAGCCAAGAATACAGGGCCTTTCGCACAGATACGCAGTATTTT CASSQEYRAFRTDTQYF
- TRBJ2-7 TRBV7-8 once TGTGCCAGCAGCCCGACAACTAGCTCCTACGAGCAGTACTTC CASSPTTSSYEQYF
TRBD2 TRBJ2-5 TRBV19 - TGTGCCAGTAGTGCCACTAGCGGGGGAGTCCAAGAGACCCAGTACTTC CASSATSGGVQETQYF
- TRBJ2-7 TRBV5-6 - TGTGCCCGAGGGAGTGGGTATAGAAGCTCCTACGAGCAGTACTTC CARGSGYRSSYEQYF
- TRBJ2-4 TRBV28 - TGTGCCAGCAGTATGACGAGAGAGGCGGCCAAAAACATTCAGTACTTC CASSMTREAAKNIQYF
TRBD1 TRBJ2-1 TRBV9 few TGTGCCAGCAGCCCACGGACAGGGGACAATGAGCAGTTCTTC CASSPRTGDNEQFF
- TRBJ2-5 TRBV5-6 - TGTGCCAGCAGCTTGTGGGTGGAGGCGGGACAGATGGGAGAGACCCAGTACTTC CASSLWVEAGQMGETQYF
- TRBJ1-1 TRBV5-1 - TGCGCCAGCAGCGGGGACTCCTGGGGGACTGAAGCTTTCTTT CASSGDSWGTEAFF
TRBD1 TRBJ1-6 TRBV13 - TGTGCCAGCAGCATTCGACAGGGGTGGTCACCCCTCCACTTT CASSIRQGWSPLHF
- TRBJ1-2 TRBV18 few TGTGCCAGCTCACCAGCCCCTACAGGGAGCGGCTACACCTTC CASSPAPTGSGYTF
TRBD1 TRBJ1-5 TRBV2 - TGTGCCAGCAGAAAACAGGGGGGACAGCCCCAGCATTTT CASRKQGGQPQHF